The 4 T cell receptor beta chains presented below share a single source sample, sequenced in a study of monozygotic twins with inflammatory bowel disease. Reanalyzing the 5' RACE reads, TCRdb keeps one entry per CDR3 protein, without DNA. The sample table includes over 90,000 distinct CDR3 sequences. The sequenced material came from blood. The receptor source for this set is a human donor with ulcerative colitis or Crohn's disease, or a healthy co-twin of an affected twin (not recorded which).

V gene TRBV4-3 combines with J gene TRBJ1-2; checking the TCRdb D call of TRBD1 is not possible without DNA. From germline, CDR1 is LGHNA and CDR2 YSLEER. The CDR3 totals 15 residues. CDR3 residues: CASRHTHGTNYGYTF.

The chain links TRBV5-5 to TRBJ1-5. Germline values: CDR1 SGHKS, CDR2 YYEKEE (reference sequence). CDR3 length equals 15 residues. Here the CDR3 reads CASSLVAGLNQPQHF.

The chain recombines TRBV12-3 or TRBV12-4 with TRBJ2-7; the D call from TCRdb, TRBD1, cannot be confirmed without DNA. The CDR3 consists of 13 residues. This CDR3 is CASSPRPAYEQYF.

This rearrangement joins TRBV7-9 to TRBJ2-5. This CDR3 contains 14 residues. CDR1 SEHNR and CDR2 FQNEAQ come from the germline V gene (reference sequence). The CDR3 spells CASSPISKQETQYF.